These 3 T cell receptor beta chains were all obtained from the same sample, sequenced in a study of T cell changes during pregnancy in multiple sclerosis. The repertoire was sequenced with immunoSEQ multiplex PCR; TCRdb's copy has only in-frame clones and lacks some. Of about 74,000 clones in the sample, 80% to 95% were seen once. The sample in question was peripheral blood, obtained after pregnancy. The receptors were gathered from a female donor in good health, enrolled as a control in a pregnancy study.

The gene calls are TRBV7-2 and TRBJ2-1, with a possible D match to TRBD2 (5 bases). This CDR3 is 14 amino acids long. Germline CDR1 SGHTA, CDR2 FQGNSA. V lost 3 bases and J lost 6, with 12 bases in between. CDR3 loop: CASSLGSAGNEQFF. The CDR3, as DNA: TGTGCCAGCAGCTTGGGTAGCGCAGGCAATGAGCAGTTCTTC.

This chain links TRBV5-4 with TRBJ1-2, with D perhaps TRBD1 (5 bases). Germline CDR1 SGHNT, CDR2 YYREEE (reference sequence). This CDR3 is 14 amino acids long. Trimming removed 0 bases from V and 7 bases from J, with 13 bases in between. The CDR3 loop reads CASSLAQGTSGYTF. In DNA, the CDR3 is TGTGCCAGCAGCTTGGCGCAGGGTACGAGTGGCTACACCTTC.

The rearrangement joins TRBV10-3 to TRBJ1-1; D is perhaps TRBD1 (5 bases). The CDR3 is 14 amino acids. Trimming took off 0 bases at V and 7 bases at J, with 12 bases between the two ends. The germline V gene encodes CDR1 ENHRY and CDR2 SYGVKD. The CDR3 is CAISESPGRGEAFF. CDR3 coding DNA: TGTGCCATCAGTGAGTCGCCAGGGAGGGGTGAAGCTTTCTTT.